This TCR beta chain is from a study of human T cells and chemical hapten exposure. Across the study: The study lasted approximately 25 weeks, and patients were dosed weekly with diphenylcyclopropenone on the scalp throughout. The upper back received 0.01% DPC by patch testing, with results read at 6 days.

V lost 4 bases and J 0 bases, leaving 13 bases between the germline ends. The CDR3 consists of 16 residues. There are many counts of this clonotype. Its antigen is unidentified. The time point was: patch test 1, 2 weeks after DPC sensitization. The treatment: therapeutic diphenylcyclopropenone sensitization with weekly scalp DPC. Venepuncture was done earlier than the placement of each patch test. The study's findings and limits: Positively correlated with patch test score were the counts of PT1 expanded TCRs.

TCRdb re-called the RACE reads through MiXCR, storing one row per CDR3 protein. The data contain roughly 180,000 distinct CDR3 sequences, approximately 14% of them singletons. This sequence was found in a woman in her twenties or thirties with alopecia areata. Some clones in this sample may be carry-over from other donors' samples. The sequencing here drew on whole blood, taken in connection with sensitization to the hapten diphenylcyclopropenone (DPC). The chain has TRBV12-3 or TRBV12-4 and TRBJ2-1, with a weak D call TRBD2 (5 bases). The CDR3 region has the DNA TGTGCCAGCAGTTCCTCCTCCCGGGGCTCCTACAATGAGCAGTTCTTC. This encodes CASSSSSRGSYNEQFF.